This is a list of T cell receptor beta chains from one sample in a study of OX40 agonist ivuxolimab in advanced cancers. Clones were sequenced by immunoSEQ multiplex PCR, and TCRdb holds only the in-frame ones, with some missing. Of more than 45,000 clones in the sample, more than 75% are singletons; the top ten hold roughly 1.2%. The sample in question was CD4+ or CD8+ T cells sorted from blood, obtained in a trial of the OX40 agonist ivuxolimab. The receptors stem from an adult with an advanced solid tumor such as melanoma, head and neck, liver or kidney cancer. The CDR3 runs from the conserved cysteine through the conserved F or W. D genes are given only for firm matches. Size tells how often a clone was seen (once, few, many) or the class of an expanded clone, and some rows leave it out.

>.|TRBV6-1|TRBJ1-1|.
TGTGCCAGCAGTGAGTCTCTGGGAGGTGCCATCGAACGGCTCACTGAAGCTTTCTTT
CASSESLGGAIERLTEAFF
>.|TRBV5-1|TRBJ2-5|.
TGCGCCAGCCACCGTACAGAGTTGTCCCAAGAGACCCAGTACTTC
CASHRTELSQETQYF
>.|TRBV29-1|TRBJ1-2|.
TGCAGCGTTGAAGTAGGGTCGACAGTCTACACCTTC
CSVEVGSTVYTF
>.|TRBV10-3|TRBJ2-7|.
TGTGCCATCAGTGAGTCTGCCCTAGTGCTCGAAGGGCGCGAGCAGTACTTC
CAISESALVLEGREQYF
>.|TRBV27|TRBJ2-3|.
TGTGCCAGCAGTTTATACGGGATCAGCACAGATACGCAGTATTTT
CASSLYGISTDTQYF
>.|TRBV28|TRBJ2-2|TRBD1
TGTGCCAGCAGTTCGACAGGGAAATGGGTGTCCCCCGGGGAGCTGTTTTTT
CASSSTGKWVSPGELFF
>.|TRBV7-7|TRBJ2-5|TRBD1
TGTGCTAGCAGCTTGGGACAGGGGAGCCAAGAGACCCAGTACTTC
CASSLGQGSQETQYF
>.|TRBV5-1|TRBJ2-7|TRBD1
TGCGCCAGCAGCTCAGGACCGGGGACAGGGTTAGCCTACGAGCAGTACTTC
CASSSGPGTGLAYEQYF
>.|TRBV28|TRBJ2-5|.
TGTGCCAGCAGTTTTGGGGGTCAAGAGACCCAGTACTTC
CASSFGGQETQYF
>many|TRBV30|TRBJ1-1|TRBD1
TGTGCCTGTCCGACAGGGCGAGGGAACACTGAAGCTTTCTTT
CACPTGRGNTEAFF
>once|TRBV7-9|TRBJ1-5|TRBD1
TGTGCCAGCAGCTTAGGGACAGGGGCGATCAATCAGCCCCAGCATTTT
CASSLGTGAINQPQHF
>few|TRBV15|TRBJ2-5|TRBD2
TGTGCCACCAGCAGGAGGGTTGGGACTAGCGTTCCCCCGGGCTGGGAGACCCAGTACTTC
CATSRRVGTSVPPGWETQYF
>once|TRBV2|TRBJ2-6|.
TGTGCCAGCAGTCAGGACAGTATTCTACTGTGGGGGGCCAACGTCCTGACTTTC
CASSQDSILLWGANVLTF
>few|TRBV5-1|TRBJ1-1|.
TGCGCCAGCAGCTCGACTTACGGGGGGTCTAAAACTGAAGCTTTCTTT
CASSSTYGGSKTEAFF
>.|TRBV28|TRBJ2-5|.
TGTGCCAGCGGTTTCTGGGGGACGAAAGAGACCCAGTACTTC
CASGFWGTKETQYF
>.|TRBV10-3|TRBJ1-1|.
TGTGCCATCAGTGAGGGGGGTACTGAAGCTTTCTTT
CAISEGGTEAFF
>.|TRBV18|TRBJ2-7|TRBD1
TGTGCCAGCTCACCTACCCCCCCCGGGACAGTTTACTCCTACGAGCAGTACTTC
CASSPTPPGTVYSYEQYF
>few|TRBV18|TRBJ2-5|.
TGTGCCAGCTCACCAGGAGGGGCTCAAGAGACCCAGTACTTC
CASSPGGAQETQYF
>.|TRBV13|TRBJ2-1|TRBD2
TGTGCCAGCAGCCCCCCCAGTAAGGGAGGGTACAATGAGCAGTTCTTC
CASSPPSKGGYNEQFF
>.|TRBV29-1|TRBJ2-3|TRBD1
TGCAGCGTTGAGGGACAGACAGATACGCAGTATTTT
CSVEGQTDTQYF
>.|TRBV5-6|TRBJ1-4|.
TGTGCCAGCAGCTGGGGCCAGGGCGAAAAACTGTTTTTT
CASSWGQGEKLFF
>.|TRBV30|TRBJ1-1|TRBD1
TGTGCCTTTACAGGGGGACCGGACACTGAAGCTTTCTTT
CAFTGGPDTEAFF
>.|TRBV12-5|TRBJ2-3|.
TGTGCTAGTGGTTTGGATCTGGGAGAAAGGACTATTAGCACAGATACGCAGTATTTT
CASGLDLGERTISTDTQYF
>.|TRBV11-2|TRBJ2-4|.
TGTGCCAGCAGCTTAAACATAGGAAATCTAGCCAAAAACATTCAGTACTTC
CASSLNIGNLAKNIQYF
>.|TRBV5-4|TRBJ1-4|.
TGTGCCAGCAGCCTGCTGGGGGGGGATGAAAAACTGTTTTTT
CASSLLGGDEKLFF
>few|TRBV30|TRBJ2-2|.
TGTGCCTGGAGTGTACGCGGAGTCACCGGGGAGCTGTTTTTT
CAWSVRGVTGELFF
>.|TRBV6-1|TRBJ2-7|.
TGTGCCAGCAGTGAAGGATACAGCCGCCACGAGCAGTACTTC
CASSEGYSRHEQYF
>.|TRBV5-4|TRBJ2-2|TRBD1
TGTGCCAGCAGCGCAACCGGGACAGGCGACACCGGGGAGCTGTTTTTT
CASSATGTGDTGELFF
>.|TRBV15|TRBJ2-3|.
TGTGCCACCAGCAGTGCGGCCGACACAGATACGCAGTATTTT
CATSSAADTDTQYF
>.|TRBV7-9|TRBJ1-6|.
TGTGCCAGCACCCTCTCGGATTCACCCCTCCACTTT
CASTLSDSPLHF
>medium-sized|TRBV19|TRBJ1-2|.
TGTGCCAGTAAACGGTTACGAGGGGATAACTATGGCTACACCTTC
CASKRLRGDNYGYTF
>.|TRBV5-8|TRBJ2-3|TRBD2
TGTGCCAGCAGCTTGTCTAGCGGGGGGAGCTCAAGCACAGATACGCAGTATTTT
CASSLSSGGSSSTDTQYF
>.|TRBV19|TRBJ2-1|.
TGTGCCAGGATTAGGGGCAATGAGCAGTTCTTC
CARIRGNEQFF
>.|TRBV30|TRBJ2-7|.
TGTGCCTGGAGTCCTCGGTGGGGGTCGAACTCCTACGAGCAGTACTTC
CAWSPRWGSNSYEQYF